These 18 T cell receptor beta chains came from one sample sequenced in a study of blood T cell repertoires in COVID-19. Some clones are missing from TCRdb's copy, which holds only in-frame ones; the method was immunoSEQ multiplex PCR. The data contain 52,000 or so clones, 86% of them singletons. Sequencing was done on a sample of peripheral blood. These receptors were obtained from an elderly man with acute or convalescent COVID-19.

The DNA of the CDR3 is TGTGCCAGCAGCTTAAGACAGATGAGCAGAGGGGCCAACGTCCTGACTTTC. Residues: CASSLRQMSRGANVLTF. The chain is built from TRBV11-2 and TRBJ2-6; tentatively, D is TRBD1 (5 bases). V was trimmed by 2 bases and J by 4 bases, leaving 15 bases between them. This CDR3 has 17 residues. The germline V gene encodes CDR1 SGHAT and CDR2 FQNNGV.

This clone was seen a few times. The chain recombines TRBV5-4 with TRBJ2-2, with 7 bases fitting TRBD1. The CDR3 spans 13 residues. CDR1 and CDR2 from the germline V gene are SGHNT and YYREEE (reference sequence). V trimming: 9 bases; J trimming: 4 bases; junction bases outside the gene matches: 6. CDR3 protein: CATFNRGTGELFF. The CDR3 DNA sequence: TGTGCCACCTTCAACAGGGGCACCGGGGAGCTGTTTTTT.

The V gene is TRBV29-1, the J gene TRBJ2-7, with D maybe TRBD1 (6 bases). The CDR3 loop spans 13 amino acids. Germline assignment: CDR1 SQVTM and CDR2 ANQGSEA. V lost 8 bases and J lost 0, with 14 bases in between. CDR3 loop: CSTPGRGSYEQYF. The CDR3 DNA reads TGCAGCACCCCCGGCAGGGGCTCCTACGAGCAGTACTTC.

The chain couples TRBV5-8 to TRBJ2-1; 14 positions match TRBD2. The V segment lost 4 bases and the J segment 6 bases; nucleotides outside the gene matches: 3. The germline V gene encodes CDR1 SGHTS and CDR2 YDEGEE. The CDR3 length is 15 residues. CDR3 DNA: TGTGCCAGCAGCCGGACTAGCGGGGGGTCCAATGAGCAGTTCTTC. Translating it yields CASSRTSGGSNEQFF.

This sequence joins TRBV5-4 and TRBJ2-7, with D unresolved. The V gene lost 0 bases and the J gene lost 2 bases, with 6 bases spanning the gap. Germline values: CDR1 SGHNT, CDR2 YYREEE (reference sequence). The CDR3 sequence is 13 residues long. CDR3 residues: CASSLGEPYEQYF. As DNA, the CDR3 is TGTGCCAGCAGCTTGGGAGAACCCTACGAGCAGTACTTC.

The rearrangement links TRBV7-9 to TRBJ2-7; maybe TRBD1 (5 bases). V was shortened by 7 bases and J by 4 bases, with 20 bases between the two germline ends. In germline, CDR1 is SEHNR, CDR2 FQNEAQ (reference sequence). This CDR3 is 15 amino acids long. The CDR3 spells CASTPQGRALYEQYF. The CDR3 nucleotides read TGTGCCAGCACACCTCAGGGCAGAGCTCTTTACGAGCAGTACTTC.

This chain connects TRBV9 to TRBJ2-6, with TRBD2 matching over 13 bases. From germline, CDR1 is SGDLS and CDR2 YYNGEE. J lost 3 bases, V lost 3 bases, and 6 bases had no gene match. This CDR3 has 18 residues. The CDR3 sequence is CASSARLAGGSGANVLTF. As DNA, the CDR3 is TGTGCCAGCAGCGCCCGACTAGCGGGGGGCAGTGGGGCCAACGTCCTGACTTTC.

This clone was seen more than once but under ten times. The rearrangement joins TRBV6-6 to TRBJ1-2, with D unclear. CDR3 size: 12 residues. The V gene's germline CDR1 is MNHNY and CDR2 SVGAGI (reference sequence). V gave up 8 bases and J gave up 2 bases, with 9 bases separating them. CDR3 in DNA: TGTGCCAGCGCTCAGGAAAACTATGGCTACACCTTC. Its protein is CASAQENYGYTF.

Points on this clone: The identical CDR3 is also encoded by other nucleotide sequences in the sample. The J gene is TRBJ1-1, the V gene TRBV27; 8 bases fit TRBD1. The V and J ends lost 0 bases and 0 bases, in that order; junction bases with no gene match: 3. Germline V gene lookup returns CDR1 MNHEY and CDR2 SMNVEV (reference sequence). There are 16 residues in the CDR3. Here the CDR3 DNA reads TGTGCCAGCAGTTTATCGTGGGACAGGTTGAACACTGAAGCTTTCTTT. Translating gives CASSLSWDRLNTEAFF.

The CDR3 sequence is CASRTSGGNEQFF. CDR3 nucleotide sequence: TGTGCCAGCAGGACTAGCGGGGGGAATGAGCAGTTCTTC. The chain carries TRBV6-5 and TRBJ2-1, with TRBD2 matching over 13 bases. The CDR3 extends over 13 amino acids. V lost 6 bases, J lost 7 bases, and 0 bases stayed unmatched. Germline lookup yields CDR1 MNHEY and CDR2 SVGAGI.

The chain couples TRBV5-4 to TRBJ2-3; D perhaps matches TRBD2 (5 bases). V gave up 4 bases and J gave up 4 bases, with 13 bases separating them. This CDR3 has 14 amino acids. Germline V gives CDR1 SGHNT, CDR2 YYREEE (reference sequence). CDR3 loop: CASSPGLRADTQYF. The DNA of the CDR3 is TGTGCCAGCAGCCCAGGACTTCGCGCAGATACGCAGTATTTT.

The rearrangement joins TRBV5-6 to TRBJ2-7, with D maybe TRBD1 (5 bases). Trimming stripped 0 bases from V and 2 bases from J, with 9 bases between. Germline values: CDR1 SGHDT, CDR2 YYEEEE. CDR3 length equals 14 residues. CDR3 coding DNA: TGTGCCAGCAGCTTGGTAGGGGAAACCTACGAGCAGTACTTC. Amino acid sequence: CASSLVGETYEQYF. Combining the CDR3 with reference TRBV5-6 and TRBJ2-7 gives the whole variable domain DAGVTQSPTHLIKTRGQQVTLRCSPKSGHDTVSWYQQALGQGPQFIFQYYEEEERQRGNFPDRFSGHQFPNYSSELNVNALLLGDSALYLCASSLVGETYEQYFGPGTRLTVT.

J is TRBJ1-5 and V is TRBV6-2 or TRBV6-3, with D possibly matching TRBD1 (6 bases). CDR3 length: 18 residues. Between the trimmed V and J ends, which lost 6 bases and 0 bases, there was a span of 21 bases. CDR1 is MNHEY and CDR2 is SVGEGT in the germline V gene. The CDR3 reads CASSREQGQVYSNQPQHF. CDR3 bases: TGTGCCAGCAGCCGTGAGCAGGGGCAAGTGTATAGCAATCAGCCCCAGCATTTT.

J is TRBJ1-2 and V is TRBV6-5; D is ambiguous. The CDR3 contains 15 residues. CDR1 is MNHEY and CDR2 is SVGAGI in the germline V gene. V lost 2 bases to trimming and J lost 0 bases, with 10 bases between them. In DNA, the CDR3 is TGTGCCAGCAGTTACACGGAGCCTCCTAACTATGGCTACACCTTC. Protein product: CASSYTEPPNYGYTF.

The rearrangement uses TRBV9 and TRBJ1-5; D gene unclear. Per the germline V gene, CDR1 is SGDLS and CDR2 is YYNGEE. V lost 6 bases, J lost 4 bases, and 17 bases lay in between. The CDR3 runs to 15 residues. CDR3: CASTLYASLNQPQHF. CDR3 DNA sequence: TGTGCCAGCACCTTGTACGCGAGTCTTAATCAGCCCCAGCATTTT.

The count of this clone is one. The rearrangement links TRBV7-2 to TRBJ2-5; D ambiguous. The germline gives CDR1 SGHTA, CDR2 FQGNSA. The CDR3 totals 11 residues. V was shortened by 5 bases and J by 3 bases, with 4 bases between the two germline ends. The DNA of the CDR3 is TGTGCCAGCAGCCGGGAAGAGACCCAGTACTTC. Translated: CASSREETQYF. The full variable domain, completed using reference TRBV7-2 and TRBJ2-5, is GAGVSQSPSNKVTEKGKDVELRCDPISGHTALYWYRQSLGQGLEFLIYFQGNSAPDKSGLPSDRFSAERTGGSVSTLTIQRTQQEDSAVYLCASSREETQYFGPGTRLLVL.

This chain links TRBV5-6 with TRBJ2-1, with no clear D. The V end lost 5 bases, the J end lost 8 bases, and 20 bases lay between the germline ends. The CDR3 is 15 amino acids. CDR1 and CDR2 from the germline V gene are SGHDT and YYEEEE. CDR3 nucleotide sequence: TGTGCCAGCAGTCAGGTGGTTATCGGTACGGATGAGCAGTTCTTC. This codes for CASSQVVIGTDEQFF.

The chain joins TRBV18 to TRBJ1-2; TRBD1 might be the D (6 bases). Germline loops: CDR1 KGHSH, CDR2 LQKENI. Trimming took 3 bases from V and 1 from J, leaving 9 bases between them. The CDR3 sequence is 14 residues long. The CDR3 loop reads CASSPGQNNYGYTF. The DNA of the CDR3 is TGTGCCAGCTCACCTGGACAGAATAACTATGGCTACACCTTC.